This T cell receptor (beta chain) was captured in a study of blood T cells in healthy people across ages. General study findings and limits: Long-lived donors exceeded aged donors in naive CD4+ cells and diversity. Observed TCR beta diversity per million T cells went down as age went up. This fall followed a roughly linear course with age. With donor CMV status unknown, expanded clonotype changes were possibly confounded.

They isolated at least 6 million PBMCs from each sample. Primers used in a second PCR of roughly 6 to 12 cycles were a sample-barcoded 5' primer and a J-beta primer mix. TCRdb independently ran MiXCR on the 5' RACE reads; one entry per CDR3 protein. The sample consists of 1.8 million or so distinct CDR3 sequences, about two fifths of them appearing once. A word on this clonotype: The target antigen is unknown.

This CDR3 has 14 residues. Between the trimmed V and J ends, which lost 1 base and 0 bases, there was a span of 7 bases. Per germline, CDR1 LNHNV and CDR2 YYDKDF (reference sequence). This sequence joins TRBV15 and TRBJ2-7; D call uncertain. The specimen sequenced was blood. The sequence derives from a human donor in good health. CDR3 DNA: TGTGCCACCAGCAGAGCAACTCACTCCTACGAGCAGTACTTC. It codes for CATSRATHSYEQYF. Based on the CDR3 plus reference TRBV15 and TRBJ2-7, the full variable domain is DAMVIQNPRYQVTQFGKPVTLSCSQTLNHNVMYWYQQKSSQAPKLLFHYYDKDFNNEADTPDNFQSRRPNTSFCFLDIRSPGLGDTAMYLCATSRATHSYEQYFGPGTRLTVT.